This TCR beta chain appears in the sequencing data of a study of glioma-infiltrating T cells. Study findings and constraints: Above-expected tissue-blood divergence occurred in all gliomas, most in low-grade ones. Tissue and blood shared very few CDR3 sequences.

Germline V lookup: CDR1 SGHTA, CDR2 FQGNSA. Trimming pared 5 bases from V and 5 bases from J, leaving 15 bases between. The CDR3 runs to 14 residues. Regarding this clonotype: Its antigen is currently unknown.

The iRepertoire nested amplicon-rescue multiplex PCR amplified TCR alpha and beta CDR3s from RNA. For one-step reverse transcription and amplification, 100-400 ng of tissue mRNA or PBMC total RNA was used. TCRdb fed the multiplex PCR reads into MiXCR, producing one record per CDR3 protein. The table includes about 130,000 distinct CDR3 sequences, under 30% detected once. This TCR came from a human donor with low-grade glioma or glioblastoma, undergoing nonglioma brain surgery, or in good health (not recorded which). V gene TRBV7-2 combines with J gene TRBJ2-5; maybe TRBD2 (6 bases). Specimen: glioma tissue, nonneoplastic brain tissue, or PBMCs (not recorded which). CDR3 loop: CASSELAGGETQYF. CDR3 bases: TGTGCCAGCAGCGAACTAGCTGGAGGGGAGACCCAGTACTTC.